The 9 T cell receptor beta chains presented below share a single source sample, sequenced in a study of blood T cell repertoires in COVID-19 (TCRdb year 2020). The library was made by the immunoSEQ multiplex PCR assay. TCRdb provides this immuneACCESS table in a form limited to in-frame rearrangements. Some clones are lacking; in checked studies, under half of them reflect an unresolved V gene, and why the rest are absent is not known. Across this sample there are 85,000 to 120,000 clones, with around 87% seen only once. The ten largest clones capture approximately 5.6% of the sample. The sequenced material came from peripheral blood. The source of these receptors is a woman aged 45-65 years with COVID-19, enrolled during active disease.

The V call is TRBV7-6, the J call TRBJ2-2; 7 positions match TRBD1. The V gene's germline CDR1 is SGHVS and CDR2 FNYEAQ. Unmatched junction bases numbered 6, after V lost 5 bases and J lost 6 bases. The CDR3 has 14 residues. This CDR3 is CASSRDSGAGELFF. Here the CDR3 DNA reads TGTGCCAGCAGCCGGGACAGCGGTGCCGGGGAGCTGTTTTTT.

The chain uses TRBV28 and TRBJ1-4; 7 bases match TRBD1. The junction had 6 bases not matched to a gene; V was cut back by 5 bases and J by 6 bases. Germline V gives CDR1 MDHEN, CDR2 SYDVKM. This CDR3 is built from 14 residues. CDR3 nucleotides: TGTGCCAGCAGTGCGGGGACAGATCATGAAAAACTGTTTTTT. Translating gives CASSAGTDHEKLFF. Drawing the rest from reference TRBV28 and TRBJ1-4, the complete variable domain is DVKVTQSSRYLVKRTGEKVFLECVQDMDHENMFWYRQDPGLGLRLIYFSYDVKMKEKGDIPEGYSVSREKKERFSLILESASTNQTSMYLCASSAGTDHEKLFFGSGTQLSVL.

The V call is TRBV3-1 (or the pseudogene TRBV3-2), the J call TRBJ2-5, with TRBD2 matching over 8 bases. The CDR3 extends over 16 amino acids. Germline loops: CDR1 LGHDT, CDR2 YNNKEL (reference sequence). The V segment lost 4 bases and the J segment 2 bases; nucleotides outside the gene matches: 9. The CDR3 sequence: CASSRGRAGVQETQYF. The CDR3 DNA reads TGTGCCAGCAGCCGGGGACGAGCGGGGGTACAAGAGACCCAGTACTTC.

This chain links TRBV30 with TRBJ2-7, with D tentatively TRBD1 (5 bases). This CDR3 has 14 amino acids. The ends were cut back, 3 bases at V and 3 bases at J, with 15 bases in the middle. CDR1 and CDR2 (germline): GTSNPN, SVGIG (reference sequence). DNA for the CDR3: TGTGCCTGGAGGAGCCCAGGGCAACTCTACGAGCAGTACTTC. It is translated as CAWRSPGQLYEQYF.

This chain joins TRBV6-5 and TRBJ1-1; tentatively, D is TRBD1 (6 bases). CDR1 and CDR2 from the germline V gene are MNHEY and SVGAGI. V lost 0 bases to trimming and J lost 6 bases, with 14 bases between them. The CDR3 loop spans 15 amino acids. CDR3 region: CASSYSGSQGAEAFF. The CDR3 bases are TGTGCCAGCAGTTACTCCGGCTCACAGGGTGCTGAAGCTTTCTTT.

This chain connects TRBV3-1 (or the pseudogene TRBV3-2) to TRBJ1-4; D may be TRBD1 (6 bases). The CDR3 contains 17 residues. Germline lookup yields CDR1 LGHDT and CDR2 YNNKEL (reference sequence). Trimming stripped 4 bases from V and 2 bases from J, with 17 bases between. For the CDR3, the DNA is TGTGCCAGCAGCCGATCAACTTCAGGGGCTACTAATGAAAAACTGTTTTTT. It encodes CASSRSTSGATNEKLFF.

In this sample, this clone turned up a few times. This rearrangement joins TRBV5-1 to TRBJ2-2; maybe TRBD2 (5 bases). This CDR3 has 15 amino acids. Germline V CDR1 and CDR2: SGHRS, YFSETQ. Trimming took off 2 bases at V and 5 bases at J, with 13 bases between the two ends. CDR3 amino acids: CASSFAGMLTGELFF. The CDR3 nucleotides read TGCGCCAGCAGCTTCGCCGGGATGCTTACCGGGGAGCTGTTTTTT.

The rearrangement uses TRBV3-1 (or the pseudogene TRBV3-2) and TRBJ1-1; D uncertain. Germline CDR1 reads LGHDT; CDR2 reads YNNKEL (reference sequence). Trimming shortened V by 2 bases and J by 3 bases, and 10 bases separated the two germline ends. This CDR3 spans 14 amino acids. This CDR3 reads CASSQSETYTEAFF. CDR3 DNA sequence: TGTGCCAGCAGCCAATCAGAGACTTACACTGAAGCTTTCTTT.

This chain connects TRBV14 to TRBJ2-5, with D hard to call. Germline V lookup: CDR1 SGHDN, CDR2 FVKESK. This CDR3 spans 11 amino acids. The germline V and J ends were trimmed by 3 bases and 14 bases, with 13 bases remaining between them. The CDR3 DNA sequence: TGTGCCAGCAGCCACGGGTCTACTCCCTACTTC. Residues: CASSHGSTPYF.